This T cell receptor (beta chain) was identified during a study of cytomegalovirus exposure and HLA in healthy donors. For this clone: What it binds is unknown.

Use of 60 Vbeta and 13 Jbeta primers characterized the PCR. Assay: immunoSEQ multiplex PCR; the TCRdb copy retains only in-frame clones and omits some. Recorded for this sample: 150,000 to 200,000 clones. CDR1 and CDR2 (germline): SNHLY, FYNNEI. The CDR3 extends over 15 amino acids. With 2 bases clipped from V and 4 bases from J, the junction kept 6 bases outside the gene matches. Study conclusions and caveats: A later analysis linked about 17,000 TCR beta sequences to HLA alleles at 0.05 false discovery rate. Later analysis reportedly placed an Asian-associated ancestry cluster below the roughly 690-donor mean in N-insertions. Previous analysis showed most TCR beta V segments were productive about 87% or about 30% of the time.

The sample consisted of PBMCs. This clonotype was sampled from a woman aged 55-70 years in good health and CMV-seronegative. The chain is built from TRBV2 and TRBJ1-2; TRBD1 matches at 8 bases. In nucleotides, the CDR3 is TGTGCCAGCAGTGAACAGGGGGCAAGTGGCTATGGCTACACCTTC. Translated, it gives CASSEQGASGYGYTF.